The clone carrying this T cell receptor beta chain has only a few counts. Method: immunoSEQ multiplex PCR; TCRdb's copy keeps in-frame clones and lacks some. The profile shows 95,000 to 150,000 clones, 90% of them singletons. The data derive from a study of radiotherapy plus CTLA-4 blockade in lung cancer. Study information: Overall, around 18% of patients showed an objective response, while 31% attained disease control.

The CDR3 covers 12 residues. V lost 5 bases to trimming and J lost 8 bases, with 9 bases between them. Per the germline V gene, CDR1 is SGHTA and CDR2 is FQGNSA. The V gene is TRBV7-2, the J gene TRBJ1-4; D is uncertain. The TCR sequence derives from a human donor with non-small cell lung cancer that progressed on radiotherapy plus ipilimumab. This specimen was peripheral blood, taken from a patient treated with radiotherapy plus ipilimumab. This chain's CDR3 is CASSAQREKLFF. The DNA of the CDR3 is TGTGCCAGCAGCGCCCAGAGGGAAAAACTGTTTTTT.